The sequence of this T cell receptor (beta chain) was determined in a study of blood T cell repertoires in COVID-19 (dated by TCRdb to the early 2020s). Concerning the study at large: The collaborator samples originated in the United States, Italy and Spain and spanned the acute and convalescent phases of COVID-19. The prospective study material was composed of cDNA or gDNA derived from T cells, B-cell-depleted T cells, or PBMCs. Subjects who had been exposed to COVID-19, were actively infected with it, or had recovered from it provided the deeply sampled blood TCRbeta repertoires that made up the dataset. A freely available public database, intended as a resource for researchers studying the immune response to SARS-CoV-2, is where the repertoires were released. Samples came from the ongoing ImmuneRACE study (first 160 participants) plus 1,254 subjects from 6 global collaborators. A de-identified subject ID, COVID-19 status, age in years and sex were almost always included in the sample metadata. HLA class I and class II types, where available, came from metadata supplied by the sample provider rather than from assay-based typing.

This clone was seen a handful of times. The antigen it binds to is not known. Per-nucleotide qualities are absent, and no much larger clonotype sits a single base away. Overall results and qualifications from the work: How much clinical and demographic metadata was included differed by source and by participant, and the metadata was provided uncurated.

Another Seattle source contributed samples from volunteer blood donors who had recovered from COVID-19. Each collaborating institution followed its own protocols to collect whole blood in K2EDTA tubes. For TCRbeta analysis, collaborator samples were shipped as frozen whole blood, as isolated PBMCs, or as DNA extracted from either sample type. Looking up the germline V gene yields CDR1 SQVTM and CDR2 ANQGSEA. The CDR3 measures 15 amino acids from cysteine to phenylalanine. Just the 45-base CDR3 DNA is kept, in frame starting at base 1. V is reduced by 8 bases and J by 1 base, leaving a spacing of 15 bases between them. The immunoSEQ Assay, a bias-controlled multiplex PCR, was used to amplify TCRbeta CDR3 regions from genomic DNA. For the original study's pipeline: The number of nucleated cells in each sample was estimated by amplification of reference gene primers within the assay. Sequence reads were collapsed and filtered to measure the absolute abundance of every unique TCRbeta CDR3 rearrangement. Productive Simpson clonality was computed per sample as the square root of Simpson's diversity index over productive rearrangements. TCRdb took over this immuneACCESS table, retaining in-frame rearrangements with V and J assigned. Such tables are incomplete; in checked studies, under half of the missing clones stem from an unresolved V gene, and the remainder is unexplained. That table is the source of V, J and clone size, and D and trimming were worked out from the DNA. This sample comprises hundreds of thousands of clones, around nine tenths of them detected only once. Clones ranked in the top ten supply approximately 12% of the sample.

The sequencing sample was made of peripheral blood. This clonotype was sampled from a young woman who had recovered from COVID-19. This chain joins TRBV29-1 to TRBJ2-6; matching of 5 bases hints at TRBD1 as the D gene. The DNA is as follows: TGCAGCATCTCGCAGGGTTCTTCTGGGGCCAACGTCCTGACTTTC. Protein translation: CSISQGSSGANVLTF.